This T cell receptor beta chain was recorded in a study of cytomegalovirus exposure and HLA in healthy donors. Study-level points and caveats: In a later analysis, TCR beta V- and J-gene trimming was associated with a missense DCLRE1C variant. Earlier results showed most TCR beta V segments being productive about 87% or about 30% of the time.

Vbeta (60) and Jbeta (13) primers were used in the PCR. Generated by immunoSEQ multiplex PCR, the TCRdb table keeps only in-frame clones and is missing some. The sample includes around 140,000 clones, about 80% of them seen just once. Deletions cut 2 bases from V and 2 bases from J, with 12 bases between. In germline, CDR1 is KGHSH, CDR2 LQKENI. The CDR3 sequence is 15 residues long. This clone was picked up a small number of times. Its cognate antigen is unknown. The specimen was PBMCs. The origin of this receptor is a woman between 40 and 55 years old in good health and CMV-seronegative. The V gene is TRBV18, the J gene TRBJ1-2, with D tentatively TRBD1 (6 bases). The CDR3 coding sequence is TGTGCCAGCTCACCAACGACAGGAGTCAACTATGGCTACACCTTC. Translating it yields CASSPTTGVNYGYTF.